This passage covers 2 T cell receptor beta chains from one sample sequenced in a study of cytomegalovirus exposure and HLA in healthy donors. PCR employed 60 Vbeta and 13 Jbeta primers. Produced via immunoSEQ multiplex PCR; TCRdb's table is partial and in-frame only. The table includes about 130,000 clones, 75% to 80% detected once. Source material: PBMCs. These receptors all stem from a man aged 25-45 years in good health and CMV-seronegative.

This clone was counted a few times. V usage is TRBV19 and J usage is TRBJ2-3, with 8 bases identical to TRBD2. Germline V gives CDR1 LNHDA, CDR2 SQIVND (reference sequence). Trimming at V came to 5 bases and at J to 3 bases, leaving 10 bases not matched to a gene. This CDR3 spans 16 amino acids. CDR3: CASSSLGTRETDTQYF. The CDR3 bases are TGTGCCAGTAGTTCCCTCGGGACTAGGGAAACAGATACGCAGTATTTT. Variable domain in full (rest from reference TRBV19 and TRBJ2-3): DGGITQSPKYLFRKEGQNVTLSCEQNLNHDAMYWYRQDPGQGLRLIYYSQIVNDFQKGDIAEGYSVSREKKESFPLTVTSAQKNPTAFYLCASSSLGTRETDTQYFGPGTRLTVL.

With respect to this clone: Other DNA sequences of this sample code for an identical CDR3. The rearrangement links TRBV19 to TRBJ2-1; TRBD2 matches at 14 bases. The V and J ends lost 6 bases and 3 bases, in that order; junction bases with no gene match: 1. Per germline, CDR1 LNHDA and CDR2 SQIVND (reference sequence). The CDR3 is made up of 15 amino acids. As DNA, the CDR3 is TGTGCCAGTAGCGGACTAGCGGGAGGCTACAATGAGCAGTTCTTC. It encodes CASSGLAGGYNEQFF. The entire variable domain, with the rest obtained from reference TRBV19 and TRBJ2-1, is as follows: DGGITQSPKYLFRKEGQNVTLSCEQNLNHDAMYWYRQDPGQGLRLIYYSQIVNDFQKGDIAEGYSVSREKKESFPLTVTSAQKNPTAFYLCASSGLAGGYNEQFFGPGTRLTVL.